A selection of T cell receptor beta chains follows, all from one sample in a study of blood T cell repertoires in COVID-19. TCRdb's table, derived via immunoSEQ multiplex PCR, lists solely in-frame clones and lacks some. The data contain about 480,000 clones, 80% to 90% of them seen just once; the ten biggest clones take up roughly 4.3%. Sequenced sample: peripheral blood. The receptor set was obtained from a woman aged 25 to 39 with acute or convalescent COVID-19. CDR3s leave out the opening cysteine and the closing phenylalanine or tryptophan.

J	V	CDR3
TRBJ1-6	TRBV5-3	ARSLADRRGAHGSPLH
TRBJ2-2	TRBV15	ATSRGRGAVTGELF
TRBJ1-1	TRBV5-1	ASSLAEDRANTEAF
TRBJ1-1	TRBV2	ASREDRMNTEAF
TRBJ1-2	TRBV19	ASRPMGTGNYGYT
TRBJ1-4	TRBV14	ASSQDWGRGEKLF
TRBJ1-5	TRBV7-9	ASSSGGGQPQH
TRBJ1-2	TRBV27	ASSRTGKGYT
TRBJ2-2	TRBV7-6	ASRSGVARPGELF
TRBJ2-2	TRBV7-3	ASSPGQGAQSTGELF
TRBJ1-1	TRBV28	ASSLRDRRNTEAF
TRBJ2-5	TRBV5-4	ASSSAISPGQGRRETQY
TRBJ2-3	TRBV6-1	ASSEGGVGTQY